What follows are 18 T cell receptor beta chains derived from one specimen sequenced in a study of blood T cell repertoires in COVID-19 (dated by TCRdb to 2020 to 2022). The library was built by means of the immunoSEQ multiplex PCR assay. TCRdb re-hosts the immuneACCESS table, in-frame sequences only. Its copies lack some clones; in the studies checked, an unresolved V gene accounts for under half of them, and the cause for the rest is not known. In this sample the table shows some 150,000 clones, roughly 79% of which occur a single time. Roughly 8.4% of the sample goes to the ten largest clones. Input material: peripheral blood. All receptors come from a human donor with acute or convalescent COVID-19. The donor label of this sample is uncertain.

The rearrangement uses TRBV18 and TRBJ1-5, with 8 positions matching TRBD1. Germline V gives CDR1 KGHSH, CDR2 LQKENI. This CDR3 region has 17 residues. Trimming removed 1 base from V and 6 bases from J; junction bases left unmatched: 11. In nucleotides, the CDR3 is TGTGCCAGCTCACCACTCCCGGCAGGGGGCGGGAGTCAGCCCCAGCATTTT. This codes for CASSPLPAGGGSQPQHF.

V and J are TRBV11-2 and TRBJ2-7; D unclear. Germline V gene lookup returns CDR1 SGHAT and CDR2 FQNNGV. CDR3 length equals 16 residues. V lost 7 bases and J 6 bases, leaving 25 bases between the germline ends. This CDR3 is CASTAPHPLSNGEQYF. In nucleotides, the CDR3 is TGTGCCAGCACCGCCCCCCACCCCCTAAGCAACGGCGAGCAGTACTTC. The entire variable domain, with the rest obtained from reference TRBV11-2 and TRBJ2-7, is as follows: EAGVAQSPRYKIIEKRQSVAFWCNPISGHATLYWYQQILGQGPKLLIQFQNNGVVDDSQLPKDRFSAERLKGVDSTLKIQPAKLEDSAVYLCASTAPHPLSNGEQYFGPGTRLTVT.

Written as DNA, the CDR3 is TGTGCCAGCAGCTCAGGGACATTGAACATTCAGTACTTC. Encoded protein: CASSSGTLNIQYF. This chain links TRBV9 with TRBJ2-4, with D possibly TRBD1 on 6 matching bases. The CDR3 has 13 residues. Germline V gene lookup returns CDR1 SGDLS and CDR2 YYNGEE. Deletions cut 4 bases from V and 7 bases from J, with 12 bases between.

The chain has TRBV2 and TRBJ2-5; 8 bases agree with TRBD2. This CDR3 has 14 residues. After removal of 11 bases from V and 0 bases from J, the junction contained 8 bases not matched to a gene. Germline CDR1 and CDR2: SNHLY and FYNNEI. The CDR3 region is CASRGGWYQETQYF. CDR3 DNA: TGTGCCTCCCGGGGGGGTTGGTACCAAGAGACCCAGTACTTC.

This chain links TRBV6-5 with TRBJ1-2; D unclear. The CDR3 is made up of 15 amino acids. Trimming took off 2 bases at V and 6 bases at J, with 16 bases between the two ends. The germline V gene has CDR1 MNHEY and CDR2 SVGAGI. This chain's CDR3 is CASSYAIGGYDGYTF. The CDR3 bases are TGTGCCAGCAGTTACGCCATAGGCGGGTATGATGGCTACACCTTC.

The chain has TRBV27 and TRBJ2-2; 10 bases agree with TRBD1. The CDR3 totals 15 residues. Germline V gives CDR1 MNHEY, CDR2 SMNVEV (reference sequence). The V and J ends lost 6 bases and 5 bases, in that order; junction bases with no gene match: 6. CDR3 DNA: TGTGCCAGCAGCCCATGGGGACAGGGGACCGGGGAGCTGTTTTTT. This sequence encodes CASSPWGQGTGELFF.

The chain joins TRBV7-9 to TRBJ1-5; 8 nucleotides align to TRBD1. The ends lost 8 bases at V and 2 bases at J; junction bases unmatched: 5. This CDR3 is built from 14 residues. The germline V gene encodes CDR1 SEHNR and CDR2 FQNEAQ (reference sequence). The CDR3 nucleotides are TGTGCCAGCCAGGGGGCGCTAGGCAATCAGCCCCAGCATTTT. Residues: CASQGALGNQPQHF.

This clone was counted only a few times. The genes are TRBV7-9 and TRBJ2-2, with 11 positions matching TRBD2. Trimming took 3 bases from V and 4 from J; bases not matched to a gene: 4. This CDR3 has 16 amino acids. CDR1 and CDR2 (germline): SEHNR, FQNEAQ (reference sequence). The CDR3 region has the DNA TGTGCCAGCAGCTTTTCCGGGACTAGCGGCACCGGGGAGCTGTTTTTT. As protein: CASSFSGTSGTGELFF.

CDR3 sequence: CASRGQDYGYTF. For the CDR3, the DNA is TGTGCCAGCCGCGGGCAGGACTATGGCTACACCTTC. The gene calls are TRBV12-3 or TRBV12-4 and TRBJ1-2; D is uncertain. This CDR3 region has 12 residues. V was cut by 8 bases and J by 3 bases, with 10 bases left in between.

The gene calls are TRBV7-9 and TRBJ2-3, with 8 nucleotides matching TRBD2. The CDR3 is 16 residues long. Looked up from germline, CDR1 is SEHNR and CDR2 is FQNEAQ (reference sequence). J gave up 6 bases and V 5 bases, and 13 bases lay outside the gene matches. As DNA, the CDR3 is TGTGCCAGCAGCCCGTTGAGCGGGGGCCTGAGGGATACGCAGTATTTT. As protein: CASSPLSGGLRDTQYF. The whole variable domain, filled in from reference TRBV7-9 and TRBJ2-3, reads DTGVSQNPRHKITKRGQNVTFRCDPISEHNRLYWYRQTLGQGPEFLTYFQNEAQLEKSRLLSDRFSAERPKGSFSTLEIQRTEQGDSAMYLCASSPLSGGLRDTQYFGPGTRLTVL.

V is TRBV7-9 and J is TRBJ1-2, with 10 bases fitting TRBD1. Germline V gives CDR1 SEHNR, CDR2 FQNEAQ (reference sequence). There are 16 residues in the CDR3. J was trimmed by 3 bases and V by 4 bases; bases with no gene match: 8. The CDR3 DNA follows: TGTGCCAGCAGCTCATCCTGGGACAGGGGAGACTATGGCTACACCTTC. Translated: CASSSSWDRGDYGYTF.

The CDR3 protein is CSVEEGGGTPQYF. The DNA of the CDR3 is TGCAGCGTTGAAGAAGGGGGGGGCACTCCGCAGTATTTT. The chain uses TRBV29-1 and TRBJ2-3; weak D call: TRBD2 (7 bases). The CDR3 spans 13 residues. Germline CDR1 is SQVTM and CDR2 is ANQGSEA. V lost 0 bases and J lost 10, with 14 bases in between.

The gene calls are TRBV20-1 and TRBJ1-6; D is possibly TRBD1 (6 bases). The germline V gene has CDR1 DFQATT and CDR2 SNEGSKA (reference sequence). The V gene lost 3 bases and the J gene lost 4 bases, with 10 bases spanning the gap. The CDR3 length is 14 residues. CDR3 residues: CSASAGQYNSPLHF. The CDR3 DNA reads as TGCAGTGCTAGTGCCGGACAGTATAATTCACCCCTCCACTTT.

The CDR3 here is CASRAHRDGYTF. DNA for the CDR3: TGTGCCAGCAGGGCACACAGGGATGGCTACACCTTC. The rearrangement links TRBV2 to TRBJ1-2, with TRBD1 as a possible D gene (6 bases). The CDR3 extends over 12 amino acids. Trimming pared 6 bases from V and 6 bases from J, leaving 11 bases between. The germline gives CDR1 SNHLY, CDR2 FYNNEI.

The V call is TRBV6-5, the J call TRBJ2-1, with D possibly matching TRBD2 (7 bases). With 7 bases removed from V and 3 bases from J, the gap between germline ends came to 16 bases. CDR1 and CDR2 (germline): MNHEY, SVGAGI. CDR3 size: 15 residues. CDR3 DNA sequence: TGTGCCAGCATCCGGGGGGCCGACCTCTACAATGAGCAGTTCTTC. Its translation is CASIRGADLYNEQFF.

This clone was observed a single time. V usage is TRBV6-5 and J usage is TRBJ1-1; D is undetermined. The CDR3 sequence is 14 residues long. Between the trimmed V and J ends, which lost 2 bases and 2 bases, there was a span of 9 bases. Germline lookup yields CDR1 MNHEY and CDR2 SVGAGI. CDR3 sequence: CASSYTQVNTEAFF. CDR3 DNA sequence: TGTGCCAGCAGTTACACCCAGGTCAACACTGAAGCTTTCTTT.

The CDR3 DNA follows: TGTGCCAGCAGCCAAGATAGAACAGCCGGTGGAAACACCATATATTTT. Protein: CASSQDRTAGGNTIYF. The genes are TRBV4-2 and TRBJ1-3; D uncertain. Trimming cost V 0 bases and J 3 bases, with 12 bases left between them. The CDR3 covers 16 residues. Germline CDR1 reads LGHNA; CDR2 reads YNFKEQ.

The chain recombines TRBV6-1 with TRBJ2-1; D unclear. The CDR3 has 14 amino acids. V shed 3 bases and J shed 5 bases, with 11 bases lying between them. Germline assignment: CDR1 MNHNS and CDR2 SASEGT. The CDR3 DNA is TGTGCCAGCAGTGAGCGGCGACCCGACAATGAGCAGTTCTTC. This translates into CASSERRPDNEQFF.